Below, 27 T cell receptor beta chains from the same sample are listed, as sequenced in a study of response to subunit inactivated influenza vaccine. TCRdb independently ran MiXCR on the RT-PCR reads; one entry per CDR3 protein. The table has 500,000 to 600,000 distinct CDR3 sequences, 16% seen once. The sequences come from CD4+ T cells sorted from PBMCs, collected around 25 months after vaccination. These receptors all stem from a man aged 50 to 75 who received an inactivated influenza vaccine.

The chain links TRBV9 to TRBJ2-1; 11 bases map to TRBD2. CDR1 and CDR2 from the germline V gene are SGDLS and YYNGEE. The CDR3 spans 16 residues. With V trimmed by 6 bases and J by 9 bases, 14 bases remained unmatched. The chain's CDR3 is CASNELIAGGVGEQFF. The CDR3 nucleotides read TGTGCCAGCAACGAACTGATAGCGGGAGGGGTTGGTGAGCAGTTCTTC.

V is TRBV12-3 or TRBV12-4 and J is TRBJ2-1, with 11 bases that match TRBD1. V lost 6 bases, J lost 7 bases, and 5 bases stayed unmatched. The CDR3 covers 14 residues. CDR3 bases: TGTGCCAGCAGCCGGACAGGGGGCCCGAATGAGCAGTTCTTC. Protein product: CASSRTGGPNEQFF.

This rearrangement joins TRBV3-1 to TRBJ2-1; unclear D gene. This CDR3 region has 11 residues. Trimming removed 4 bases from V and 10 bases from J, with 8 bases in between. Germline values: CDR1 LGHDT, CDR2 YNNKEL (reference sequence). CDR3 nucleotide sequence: TGTGCCAGCAGCCTGATTGAAGAGCAGTTCTTC. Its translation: CASSLIEEQFF.

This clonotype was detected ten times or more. For the CDR3, the DNA is TGTGCCACCAGCAGCGTAAGACAGAACTACGAGCAGTACTTC. Translation: CATSSVRQNYEQYF. J is TRBJ2-7 and V is TRBV15; tentatively, D is TRBD1 (5 bases). V lost 3 bases to trimming and J lost 3 bases, with 12 bases between them. CDR3 length: 14 residues. The germline V gene encodes CDR1 LNHNV and CDR2 YYDKDF (reference sequence).

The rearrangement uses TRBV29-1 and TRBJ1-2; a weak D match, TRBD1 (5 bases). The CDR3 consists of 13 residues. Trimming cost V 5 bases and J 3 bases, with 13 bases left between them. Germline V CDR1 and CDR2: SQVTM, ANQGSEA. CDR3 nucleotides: TGCAGCGTTCTAATCGGAGGGGACTATGGCTACACCTTC. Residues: CSVLIGGDYGYTF.

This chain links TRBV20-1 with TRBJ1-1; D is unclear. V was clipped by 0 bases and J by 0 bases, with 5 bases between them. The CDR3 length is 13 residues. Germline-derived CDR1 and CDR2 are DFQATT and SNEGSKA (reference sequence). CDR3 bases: TGCAGTGCTAGAGATTGGCTGAACACTGAAGCTTTCTTT. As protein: CSARDWLNTEAFF.

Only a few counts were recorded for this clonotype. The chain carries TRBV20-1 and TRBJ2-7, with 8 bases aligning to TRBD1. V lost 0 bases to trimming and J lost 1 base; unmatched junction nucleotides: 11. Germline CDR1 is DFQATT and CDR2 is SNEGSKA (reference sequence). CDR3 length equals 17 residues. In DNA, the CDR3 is TGCAGTGCTAGAGATAGGGTTGGACAGGGCCTTTCCTACGAGCAGTACTTC. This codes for CSARDRVGQGLSYEQYF.

CDR3 bases: TGTGCCAGCAGCTCCCCGGGGGGCCCGAACACCGGGGAGCTGTTTTTT. Protein: CASSSPGGPNTGELFF. The rearrangement links TRBV7-2 to TRBJ2-2; possibly TRBD2 for D (7 bases). The CDR3 is 16 residues long. The V gene's germline CDR1 is SGHTA and CDR2 FQGNSA. Trimming pared 4 bases from V and 0 bases from J, leaving 12 bases between.

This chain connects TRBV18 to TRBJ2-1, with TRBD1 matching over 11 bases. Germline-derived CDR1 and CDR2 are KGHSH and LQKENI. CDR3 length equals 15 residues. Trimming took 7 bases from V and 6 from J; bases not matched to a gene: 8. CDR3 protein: CASLRTGGLFNEQFF. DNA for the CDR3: TGTGCCAGCTTACGGACAGGGGGCCTCTTCAATGAGCAGTTCTTC.

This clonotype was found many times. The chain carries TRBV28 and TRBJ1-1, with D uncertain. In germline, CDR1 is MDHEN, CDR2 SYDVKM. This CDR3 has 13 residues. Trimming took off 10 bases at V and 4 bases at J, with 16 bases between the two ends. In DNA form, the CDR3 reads TGTGCCACCCAACCGGCGGAGACCACTGAAGCTTTCTTT. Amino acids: CATQPAETTEAFF.

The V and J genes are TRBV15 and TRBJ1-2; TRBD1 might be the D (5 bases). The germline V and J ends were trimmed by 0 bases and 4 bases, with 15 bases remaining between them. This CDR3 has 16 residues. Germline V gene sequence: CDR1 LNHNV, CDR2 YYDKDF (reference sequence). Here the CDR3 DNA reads TGTGCCACCAGCAGAGATGGGACTTCCGCGGGCTATGGCTACACCTTC. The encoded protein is CATSRDGTSAGYGYTF.

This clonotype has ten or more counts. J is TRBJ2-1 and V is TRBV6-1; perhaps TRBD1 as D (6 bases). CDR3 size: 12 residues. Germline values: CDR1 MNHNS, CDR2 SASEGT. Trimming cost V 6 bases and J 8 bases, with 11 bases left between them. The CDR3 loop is CASREQGHEQFF. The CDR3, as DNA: TGTGCCAGCAGAGAACAGGGCCATGAGCAGTTCTTC.

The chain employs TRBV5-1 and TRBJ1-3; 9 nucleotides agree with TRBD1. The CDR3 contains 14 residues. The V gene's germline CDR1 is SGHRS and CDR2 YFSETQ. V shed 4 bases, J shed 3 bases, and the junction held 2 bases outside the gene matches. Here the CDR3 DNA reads TGCGCCAGCAGCGCGGGACAGGGTGGAAACACCATATATTTT. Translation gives CASSAGQGGNTIYF.

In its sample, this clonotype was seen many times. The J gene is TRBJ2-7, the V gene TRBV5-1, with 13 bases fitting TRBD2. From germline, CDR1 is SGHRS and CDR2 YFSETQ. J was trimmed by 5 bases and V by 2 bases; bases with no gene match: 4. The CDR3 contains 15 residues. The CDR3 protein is CASSLSGTSGNEQYF. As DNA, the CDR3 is TGCGCCAGCAGCTTATCCGGGACTAGCGGGAACGAGCAGTACTTC.

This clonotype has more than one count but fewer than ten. CDR3 amino acids: CSAGLRRGRTYEQYF. Here the CDR3 DNA reads TGCAGTGCTGGGCTGCGAAGGGGACGGACCTACGAGCAGTACTTC. The chain has TRBV20-1 and TRBJ2-7, with D perhaps assigned TRBD1 or TRBD2 (5 bases each). V was pared by 5 bases and J by 2 bases, with 19 bases between. The CDR3 length is 15 residues. Per the germline V gene, CDR1 is DFQATT and CDR2 is SNEGSKA (reference sequence).

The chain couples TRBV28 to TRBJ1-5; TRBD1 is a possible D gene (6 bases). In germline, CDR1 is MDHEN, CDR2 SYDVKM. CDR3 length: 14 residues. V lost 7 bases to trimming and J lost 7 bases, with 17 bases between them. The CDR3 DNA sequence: TGTGCCAGCAATACGGGGGGGACAAACCAGCCCCAGCATTTT. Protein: CASNTGGTNQPQHF.

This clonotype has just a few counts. CDR3 bases: TGCAGTGCCCCGGCAGGGACCACAGATACGCAGTATTTT. Its translation: CSAPAGTTDTQYF. The chain joins TRBV20-1 to TRBJ2-3, with D perhaps matching TRBD1 or TRBD2 (5 bases each). This CDR3 is 13 amino acids long. The V and J ends lost 6 bases and 2 bases respectively, with 12 bases between them. The germline gives CDR1 DFQATT, CDR2 SNEGSKA (reference sequence).

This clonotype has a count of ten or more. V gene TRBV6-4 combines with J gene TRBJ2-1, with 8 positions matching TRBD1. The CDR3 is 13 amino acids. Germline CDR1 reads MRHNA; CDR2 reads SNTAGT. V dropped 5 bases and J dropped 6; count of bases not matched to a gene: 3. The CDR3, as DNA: TGTGCCAGCAGTCTTGGACAGGGCAATGAGCAGTTCTTC. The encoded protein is CASSLGQGNEQFF.

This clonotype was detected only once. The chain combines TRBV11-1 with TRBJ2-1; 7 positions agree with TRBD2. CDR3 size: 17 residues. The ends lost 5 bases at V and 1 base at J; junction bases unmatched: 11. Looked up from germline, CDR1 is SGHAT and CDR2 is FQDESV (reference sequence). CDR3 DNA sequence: TGTGCCAGCAGCCCTTCGGCCAGCGGGGCTTCCTACAATGAGCAGTTCTTC. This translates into CASSPSASGASYNEQFF.

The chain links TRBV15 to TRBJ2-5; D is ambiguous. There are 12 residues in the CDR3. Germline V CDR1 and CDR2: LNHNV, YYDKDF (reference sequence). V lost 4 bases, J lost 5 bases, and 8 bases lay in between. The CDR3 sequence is CATSTPWETQYF. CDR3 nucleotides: TGTGCCACCAGCACCCCTTGGGAGACCCAGTACTTC.

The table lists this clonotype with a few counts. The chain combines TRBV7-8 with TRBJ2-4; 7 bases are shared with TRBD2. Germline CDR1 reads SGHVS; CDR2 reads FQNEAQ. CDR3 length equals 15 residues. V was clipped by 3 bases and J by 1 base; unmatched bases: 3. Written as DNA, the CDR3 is TGTGCCAGCAGCTTGGGAGGGGTGGCCAAAAACATTCAGTACTTC. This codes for CASSLGGVAKNIQYF.

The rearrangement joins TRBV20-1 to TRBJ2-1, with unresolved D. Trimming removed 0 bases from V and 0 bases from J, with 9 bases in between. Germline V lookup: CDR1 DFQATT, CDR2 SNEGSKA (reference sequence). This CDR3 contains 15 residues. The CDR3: CSARDLKSSYNEQFF. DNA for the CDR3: TGCAGTGCTAGAGATCTGAAGAGCTCCTACAATGAGCAGTTCTTC.

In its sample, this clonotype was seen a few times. The DNA of the CDR3 is TGCGCCAGCAGGGGGCAGTTAAAAATGAACACTGAAGCTTTCTTT. Its translation is CASRGQLKMNTEAFF. This chain connects TRBV5-1 to TRBJ1-1; weak D call: TRBD1 (5 bases). Per the germline V gene, CDR1 is SGHRS and CDR2 is YFSETQ. The V and J ends lost 5 bases and 0 bases respectively, with 14 bases between them. The CDR3 length is 15 residues.

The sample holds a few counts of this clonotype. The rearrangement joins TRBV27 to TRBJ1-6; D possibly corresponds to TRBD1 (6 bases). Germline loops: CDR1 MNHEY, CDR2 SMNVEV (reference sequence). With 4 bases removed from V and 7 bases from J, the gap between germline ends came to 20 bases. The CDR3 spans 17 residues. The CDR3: CASSSPSRGARNSPLHF. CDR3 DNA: TGTGCCAGCAGTTCTCCCAGTCGGGGGGCAAGGAATTCACCCCTCCACTTT.

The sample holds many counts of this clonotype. CDR3 nucleotide sequence: TGTGCCAGCAGTTCTCTGGACTACACGTATAGCACAGATACGCAGTATTTT. Translation: CASSSLDYTYSTDTQYF. The chain couples TRBV28 to TRBJ2-3; D is perhaps TRBD2 (6 bases). CDR3 size: 17 residues. CDR1 MDHEN and CDR2 SYDVKM come from the germline V gene. Trimming took 4 bases from V and 0 from J, leaving 17 bases between them.

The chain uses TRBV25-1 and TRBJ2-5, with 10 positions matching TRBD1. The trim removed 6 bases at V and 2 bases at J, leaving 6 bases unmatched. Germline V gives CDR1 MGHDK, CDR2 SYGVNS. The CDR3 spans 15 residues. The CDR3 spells CASSTDRGYQETQYF. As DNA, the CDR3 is TGTGCCAGCAGCACGGACAGGGGGTATCAAGAGACCCAGTACTTC.

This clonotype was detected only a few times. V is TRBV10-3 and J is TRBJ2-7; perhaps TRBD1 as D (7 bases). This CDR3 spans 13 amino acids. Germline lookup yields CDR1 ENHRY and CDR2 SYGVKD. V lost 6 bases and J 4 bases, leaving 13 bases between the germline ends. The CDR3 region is CAISTGEEYEQYF. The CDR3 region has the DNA TGTGCCATCAGCACAGGGGAGGAGTACGAGCAGTACTTC.